This TCR beta chain was captured by sequencing in a study of blood T cell repertoires in COVID-19. At the level of the study: Italy, Spain and the United States were the sources of the convalescent and acute COVID-19 samples. PBMCs, B-cell-depleted T cells, or T cells provided the cDNA or gDNA that made up the material.

Original analysis: Reference gene primer amplification yielded estimated nucleated cell counts. Clones were sequenced by immunoSEQ multiplex PCR, and TCRdb holds only the in-frame ones, with some missing. The V and J calls and the clone size are those of that table, but D and trimming were determined from the DNA. The data hold about 48,000 clones, with approximately 85% observed a single time. The CDR3 is made up of 14 amino acids. Germline V CDR1 and CDR2: SGHTA, FQGNSA. V shed 0 bases and J shed 6 bases, with 12 bases lying between them. This receptor was identified in a human donor in a cohort sampled during active COVID-19. The donor label of this sample is uncertain. The chain recombines TRBV7-2 with TRBJ2-7, with a weak D call TRBD2 (7 bases). What was sequenced was peripheral blood. CDR3 amino acids: CASSLAGGPGEQYF. CDR3 coding DNA: TGTGCCAGCAGCTTAGCGGGGGGGCCGGGCGAGCAGTACTTC.